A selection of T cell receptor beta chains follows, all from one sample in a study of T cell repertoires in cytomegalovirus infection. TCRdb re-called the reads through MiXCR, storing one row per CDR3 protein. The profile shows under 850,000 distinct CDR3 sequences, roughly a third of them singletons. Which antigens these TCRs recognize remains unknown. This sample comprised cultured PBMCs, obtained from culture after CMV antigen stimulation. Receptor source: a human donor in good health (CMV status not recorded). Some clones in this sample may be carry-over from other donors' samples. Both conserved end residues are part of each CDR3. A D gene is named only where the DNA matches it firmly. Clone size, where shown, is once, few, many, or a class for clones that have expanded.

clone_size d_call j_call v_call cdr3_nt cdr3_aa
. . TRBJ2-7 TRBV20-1 TGCAGTGCTAGTGAACTATGGGGCTACGAGCAGTACTTC CSASELWGYEQYF
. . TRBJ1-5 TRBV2 TGTGCCAGTCACCGATCAGGGCTGAGCAATCAGCCCCAGCATTTT CASHRSGLSNQPQHF
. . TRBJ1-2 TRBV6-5 TGTGCCAGCAGTCGGGCCTCCATTTATGGCTACACCTTC CASSRASIYGYTF
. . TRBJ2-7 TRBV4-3 TGCGCCAGCAGCCAAGATCCAGGGGAGGGGTACGAGCAGTACTTC CASSQDPGEGYEQYF
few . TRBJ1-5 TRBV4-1 TGCGCCAGCAGCCAAGATCGCCAGCAGCCCCAGCATTTT CASSQDRQQPQHF
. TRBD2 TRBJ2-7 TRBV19 TGTGCCAGTAGGGGGGGGATCGACGAGCAGTACTTC CASRGGIDEQYF
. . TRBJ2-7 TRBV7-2 TGTGCCAGCAGCTTAGCTACGGGATTGTTATACGAGCAGTACTTC CASSLATGLLYEQYF
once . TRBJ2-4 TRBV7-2 TGTGCCAGCAGAGAGCGGTTAGCCAAAAACATTCAGTACTTC CASRERLAKNIQYF
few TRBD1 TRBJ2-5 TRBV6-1 TGTGCCAGAACAGGGGGCGCCGAGACCCAGTACTTC CARTGGAETQYF
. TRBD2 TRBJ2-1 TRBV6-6 TGTGCCAGCAGTTACTTGACTAGCGGGAGAACCTACAATGAGCAGTTCTTC CASSYLTSGRTYNEQFF
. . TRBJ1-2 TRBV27 TGTGCCAGCAGTGACCCGATTGGGGGCTACACCTTC CASSDPIGGYTF
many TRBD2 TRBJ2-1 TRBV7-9 TGTGCCAGCGGTCCTACGACTAGCGGAAACAATGAGCAGTTCTTC CASGPTTSGNNEQFF
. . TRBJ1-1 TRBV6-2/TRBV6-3 TGTGCCAGCAGTTACGATGGGGCCCGCCCTATGAACACTGAAGCTTTCTTT CASSYDGARPMNTEAFF
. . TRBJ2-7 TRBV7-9 TGTGCCAGCAGCCTGGGGCGGGGATCCCCGATGGGGCAGTACTTC CASSLGRGSPMGQYF
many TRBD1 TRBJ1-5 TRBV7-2 TGTGCCAGCAGCTTACGACAGGGGAGCAATCAGCCCCAGCATTTT CASSLRQGSNQPQHF
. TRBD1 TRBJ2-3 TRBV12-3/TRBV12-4 TGTGCCAGCAGACGGCTCCGGGACAGGGAGTCAGATACGCAGTATTTT CASRRLRDRESDTQYF
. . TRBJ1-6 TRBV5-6 TGTGCCAGCAGCAGCGGACCCTCATCACCCCTCCACTTT CASSSGPSSPLHF
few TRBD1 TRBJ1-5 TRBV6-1 TGTGCCAGCACCTGGACAGGGAGTGTCGATCAGCCCCAGCATTTT CASTWTGSVDQPQHF
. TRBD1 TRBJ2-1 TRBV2 TGTGCCCGTGTCAAAGGACAGGGGGCGCGTTCCTACAATGAGCAGTTCTTC CARVKGQGARSYNEQFF
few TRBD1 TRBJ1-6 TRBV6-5 TGTGCCAGTCACAGGGGGCGGAATTCACCCCTCCACTTT CASHRGRNSPLHF
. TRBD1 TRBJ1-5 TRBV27 TGTGCCAGCAGTTTAAAAGCGGACAGGGTAGTTGGGTGGGGTCAGCCCCAGCATTTT CASSLKADRVVGWGQPQHF
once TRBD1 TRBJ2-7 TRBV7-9 TGTGCCAGCAGCACAGGACAGGGAGGAAGCTACGAGCAGTACTTC CASSTGQGGSYEQYF
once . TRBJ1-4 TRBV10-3 TGTGCCATCAGCGCACTTCAGGAAAAACTGTTTTTT CAISALQEKLFF
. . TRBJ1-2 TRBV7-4 TGTGCCAGCAGCTTTTTGCCAGGGGCAGTATCAAACTATGGCTACACCTTC CASSFLPGAVSNYGYTF
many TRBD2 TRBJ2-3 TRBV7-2 TGTGCCAGCAGCCGCCCGGGACGGGGGGGGCTAATTCTGGCAGATACGCAGTATTTT CASSRPGRGGLILADTQYF
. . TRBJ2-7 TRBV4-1 TGCGCCAGCAGCCAACCTATACATTTTGCGGGCGAGCAGTACTTC CASSQPIHFAGEQYF
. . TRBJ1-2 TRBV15 TGTGCCACCAGCAGAGGAGGCACGGGGGATGGCTACACCTTC CATSRGGTGDGYTF
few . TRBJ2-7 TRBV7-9 TGTGCCAGCAGCCCGTGGACAGCCTCCTACGAGCAGTACTTC CASSPWTASYEQYF
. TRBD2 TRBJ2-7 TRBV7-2 TGTGCCAGCAGCTTAGCTGGGACTAGTTTCGGCTACGAGCAGTACTTC CASSLAGTSFGYEQYF
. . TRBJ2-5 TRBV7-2 TGTGCCAGCAGCTCTTCAGGGACGGACCAAGAGACCCAGTACTTC CASSSSGTDQETQYF
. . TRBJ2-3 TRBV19 TGTGCCAGTAACGCGGGGGCGTACACAGATACGCAGTATTTT CASNAGAYTDTQYF
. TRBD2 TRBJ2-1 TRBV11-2 TGTGCCAGCAGCTTATCGAGCGGGATTGGACTAGGGAGATACTCCAATGAGCAGTTCTTC CASSLSSGIGLGRYSNEQFF
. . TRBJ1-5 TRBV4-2 TGTGCCAGCAGCCAAGTGGACAGCTACAATCAGCCCCAGCATTTT CASSQVDSYNQPQHF
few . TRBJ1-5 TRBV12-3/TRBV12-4 TGTGCCAGCAGCCCGGGACCCGGCTATCAGCCCCAGCATTTT CASSPGPGYQPQHF
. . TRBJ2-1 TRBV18 TGTGCCAGCTCATCCCTCCGGGACATGAGTGAGCAGTTCTTC CASSSLRDMSEQFF
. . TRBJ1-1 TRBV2 TGTGCCAGCAGTGAAGCCTCGACAGCCGGACGGCCTGAAGCTTTCTTT CASSEASTAGRPEAFF
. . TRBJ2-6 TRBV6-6 TGTGCCAGCAGTTTTCGTGAGACCTCTACTGGGGCCAACGTCCTGACTTTC CASSFRETSTGANVLTF
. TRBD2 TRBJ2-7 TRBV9 TGTGCCAGCAGCGCAGCGGGAGGGTACCACGAGCAGTACTTC CASSAAGGYHEQYF
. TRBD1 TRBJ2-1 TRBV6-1 TGTGCCAGCACAGACAGGGGGGCCTTATTGAATGAGCAGTTCTTC CASTDRGALLNEQFF
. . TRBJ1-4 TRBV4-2 TGTGCCAGCAGCCTAGGACAGCACGAGCCTGCTAATGAAAAACTGTTTTTT CASSLGQHEPANEKLFF
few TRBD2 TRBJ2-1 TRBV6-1 TGTGCCAGATGGGGAAAGCGGGGAGAAGACACCTACAATGAGCAGTTCTTC CARWGKRGEDTYNEQFF
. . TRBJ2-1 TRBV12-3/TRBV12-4 TGTGCCAGCAGTTTCCGGGGGGCAAATGAGCAGTTCTTC CASSFRGANEQFF
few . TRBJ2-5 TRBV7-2 TGTGCCAGCAGCTTAGGCGGGACACTATGGACCCAGTACTTC CASSLGGTLWTQYF
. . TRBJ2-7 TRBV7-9 TGTGCCAGCAGCTTAGGTGGGGTGGAGGAGCAGTACTTC CASSLGGVEEQYF
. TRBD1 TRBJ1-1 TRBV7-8 TGTGCCAGCAGCTCCACAGGGGCCACTGAAGCTTTCTTT CASSSTGATEAFF
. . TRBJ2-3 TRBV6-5 TGTGCCAGCAGCATAAGGCAGGGTCGGGCAGATACGCAGTATTTT CASSIRQGRADTQYF
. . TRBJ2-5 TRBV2 TGTGCCAGCGCAAAGTACCAAGAGACCCAGTACTTC CASAKYQETQYF
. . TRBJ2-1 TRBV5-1 TGCGCCAGCCGTACGGGGGGCCAGGACAATGAGCAGTTCTTC CASRTGGQDNEQFF
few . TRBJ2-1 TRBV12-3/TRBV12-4 TGTGCCAGCAGTTTGATCTCAGGGTTGGGTTACAATGAGCAGTTCTTC CASSLISGLGYNEQFF
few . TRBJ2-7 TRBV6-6 TGTGCCAGCAGTAGATCTAGCGTCCGCCCCCACGAGCAGTACTTC CASSRSSVRPHEQYF
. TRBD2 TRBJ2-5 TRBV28 TGTGCCAGCAGCCCTAGCGGGGGGCCCCAAGAGACCCAGTACTTC CASSPSGGPQETQYF
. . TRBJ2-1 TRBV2 TGTGCCACCATGCTCAGGGGGGCCGACAGTGAGCAGTTCTTC CATMLRGADSEQFF
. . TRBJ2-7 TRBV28 TGTGCCGGACCCACCGACCCGGGACCGTGGTTGTACGAGCAGTACTTC CAGPTDPGPWLYEQYF
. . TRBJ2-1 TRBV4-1 TGCGCCAGCAGCCAGGGCGGGAACGTGCAGTTCTTC CASSQGGNVQFF
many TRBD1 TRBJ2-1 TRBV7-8 TGTGCCAGCAGCTTATTAAGTGGGACAGAGAATGAGCAGTTCTTC CASSLLSGTENEQFF
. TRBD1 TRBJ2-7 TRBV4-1 TGCGCCAGCAGCCGTACCGGGACAGGGTTGGGGAGCTACGAGCAGTACTTC CASSRTGTGLGSYEQYF
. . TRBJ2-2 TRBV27 TGTGCCAGCAGTTTCGGGGGTGGTTGGGGTACCGGGGAGCTGTTTTTT CASSFGGGWGTGELFF
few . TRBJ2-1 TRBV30 TGTGCCCTTGATGAGGGAGCCAATTGGGGCAATGAGCAGTTCTTC CALDEGANWGNEQFF
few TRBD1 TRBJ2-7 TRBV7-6 TGTGCCAGCAGCTTTGGGCCGGGACAGGGGACCTACGAGCAGTACTTC CASSFGPGQGTYEQYF
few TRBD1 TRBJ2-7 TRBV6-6 TGTGCCAGCACCTACGCATGGACAGGGGGATCCTACGAGCAGTACTTC CASTYAWTGGSYEQYF